The entry that follows covers one T cell receptor beta chain sequence. It lacks a known antigen. No base quality values were provided; no much bigger clone lies one nucleotide off. The cohort comprised hundreds of healthy bone marrow donors. At the time of sampling, all cohort members were nominally healthy, though unrecorded immune exposures were likely present. The donor was CMV seronegative and was included in the group of 352 seronegative cohort members. Every donor gave a peripheral blood sample, and the peripheral blood mononuclear cells from that sample were used for TCR beta sequencing. Genomic DNA was extracted from the blood cell samples with the Qiagen DNeasy Blood Extraction Kit. This sample is part of a study of cytomegalovirus exposure and HLA in healthy donors (TCRdb year 2017). Background for the entire study: An earlier analysis of some 600 of the donors reported under 300 Gb of sequence data and 95 million to 130 million unique TCR beta sequences obtained from roughly 170 million T cells. Besides the first cohort of 550 to 750 subjects, a separate validation cohort made up of roughly 120 different subjects was used. The T cell repertoires of around 670 subjects were profiled by immunosequencing and related to cytomegalovirus serostatus. Genome-wide SNP genotypes for about 65% of the roughly 700 donors were used in a later genetic analysis, which treated that subset as a discovery cohort. The number of typed donors differed by locus: roughly 629-630 for A, B, C, DRB1 and DQB1; some 500 for DQA1; 606 for DPA1; and roughly 470 for DPB1. The genetic ancestry cluster associated with self-reported Caucasian donors included around 76% of the roughly 390 genotyped donors. Roughly 5 DR-DQ haplotypes were handled as single units for association and clustering, since linkage in the cohort was strong. In an earlier analysis of a few hundred of the donors, high-throughput TCR beta sequencing was used to judge whether each TCR beta V gene segment behaved as functional or pseudogenic. The later analysis used no new phenotypic data to find candidate immune exposures, relying instead on TCR beta sequences and their occurrence across donors. All discovery cohort repertoires had been generated on a single sequencing platform. To predict cytomegalovirus infection status, the study combined high-throughput TCR immunosequencing, statistical association of individual TCRs with disease status, and machine learning. Donor age, sex, ethnicity and CMV serostatus were compiled alongside the repertoire data. A later analysis re-analyzed previously published TCR beta repertoires from roughly 600 donors and added high-resolution HLA genotyping to study TCR occurrence patterns. The aim of the study was to test whether cataloging public T cell receptors could identify signatures of past pathogen exposure. Around 300 gigabases of sequencing data and tens of millions of unique TCR sequences were included in an early release covering over 600 HLA-typed donors. HLA typing covered class I and class II loci at four-digit resolution. Among roughly 400 genotyped donors of the cohort, an average of around 250,000 unique TCR beta nucleotide sequences was sequenced per donor, of which roughly 18% were non-productive.

Library prep was done by the immunoSEQ multiplex PCR assay. The multiplex PCR relied on a mix of 60 forward primers for TCR Vbeta segments and 13 reverse primers for TCR Jbeta segments. The CDR3 region of rearranged TCR beta genes was amplified from genomic DNA with a multiplex PCR assay. The amplified TCR beta libraries were sequenced on the Illumina HiSeq System as 87-base-pair reads. Processing in the source paper ran as follows. In a later analysis, some 80 million unique TCR beta chains were counted across the approximately 640 repertoires, and roughly 10 million of these chains were shared by at least two donors. Raw reads were error-corrected and collapsed into unique sequences with a nearest-neighbor algorithm that merged closely related sequences to remove PCR and sequencing errors. V, D and J gene segments were assigned by aligning CDR3 sequences to IMGT reference sequences. Each retained sequence needed at least a six-nucleotide match to both a V gene segment and a J gene segment. Rearrangements were classified as productive when the CDR3 lacked stop codons and remained in frame with V and J, and all other rearrangements were classified as non-productive. CDR3 was defined according to IMGT convention as the region running from the second conserved V-encoded cysteine to the conserved J-encoded phenylalanine. Sequences without an unambiguous match to a single V gene segment were excluded from the earlier analysis of 450 to 750 of the donors. An earlier analysis of fewer than 750 of the donors classified V segments as functional when productive rearrangements were above 56.7% and as segregating when the standard deviation between donors was above 5%. A statistical classification framework was built for diagnosing cytomegalovirus status from the catalog of TCR beta chain sequences. In a later analysis, TCR nucleotide sequences were compared against IMGT/GENE-DB human TR gene sequences so that V and J genes could be assigned. The TCRdist pipeline was used in a later analysis to assign CDR3 sequences and most-parsimonious VDJ recombination scenarios. In a later analysis, each TCR beta chain was defined by its CDR3 amino acid sequence together with its V-gene family, and reads lacking a unique V-gene family were excluded. In a later analysis, around 600 highly shared, low-generation-probability nucleotide sequences were removed to address suspected cross-contamination and a sequencing artifact. For each public chain, a later analysis derived a clonal expansion index from normalized ranks of inferred template counts within each repertoire. In a later analysis, generation probabilities were computed with a VDJ recombination model fitted to out-of-frame rearrangements, and the resulting probabilities were checked against IGoR. A later analysis scored TCR-TCR, TCR-HLA and TCR-CMV co-occurrence with hypergeometric tests, applying a repertoire-size bias correction to TCR pairs. False discovery rates were estimated in a later analysis by permuting HLA or CMV assignments 20 times. In a later analysis, co-occurring TCRs were grouped using DBSCAN, and TCRdist sequence similarity was added for clustering within HLA-allele-positive subsets. For co-occurrence clustering, repertoires with fewer than 30,000 or more than 120,000 public chains were excluded, along with several repertoires with anomalous nucleotide sharing. The clones in this table, taken by TCRdb from immuneACCESS, are in-frame only. Not every clone is retained; where verified, under half of the shortfall comes from an unresolved V gene, and the cause of the rest is unknown. V and J calls and clone size are copied from that table; D and trimming were computed from the DNA. The table for this sample lists roughly 150,000 clones; 65% to 90% of them were counted only once. Jointly, the top ten make up about 2.5% of the sample.

The study at large found these results: For the cohort, immune exposure information was limited to CMV serostatus. Linkage disequilibrium might explain the correlated functional status among segregating V segments, but an unknown experimental factor could not be ruled out. Some IMGT-functional V segments, including TRBV6-2 and TRBV6-3, could not be distinguished by the 87-base-pair reads and were therefore excluded. In a later analysis, around 17,000 TCR beta sequences were associated with specific HLA alleles at a false discovery rate of 0.05. Because counts were too low, seventeen rarely observed V segments, including chromosome 9 orphons, were excluded from the earlier analysis of 587 of the donors. In an earlier analysis of some 500 of the donors, most TCR beta V segments were observed in productive rearrangements about 87% or about 30% of the time, broadly matching IMGT annotations. When HLA alleles, especially DR and DQ, strongly co-occurred, TCR associations were difficult to assign to individual alleles. Most CMV-associated TCR beta chains appeared to be HLA-restricted in a later analysis, and the HLA associations seemed to be driven largely by CMV exposure. V-gene and J-gene trimming of TCR beta chains was associated with a missense DCLRE1C variant in a later genetic analysis, and the association was replicated in an independent cohort. The authors suggested that the approach could potentially be extended to other disease states and immunological phenotypes. The study gave a list of 150 to 200 TCR beta chains associated with cytomegalovirus. In vitro tests confirmed that a few of the cytomegalovirus-associated TCR beta chains recognize cytomegalovirus antigens. Most TCR sequences were seen in very few donors, while some public TCRs were found in many individuals. This cohort had only TCR beta chains sequenced, and the lack of alpha or paired-chain data limited which features could be detected. Because some donors lacked HLA typing at each locus, the association tests relied only on the typed subset. Several of the top co-occurrence clusters appeared to be linked to parvovirus B19, influenza, CMV and Epstein-Barr virus, according to a later analysis. A further reported finding was that TCR beta sequences accurately predicted the HLA-A and HLA-B alleles for most subjects in the first cohort. In a later genetic analysis, fewer N-insertions in productive TCRs were reported among donors in an Asian-associated ancestry cluster than the roughly 700-donor mean. A later analysis found that HLA-associated TCR beta chains were more clonally expanded and had lower generation probabilities than equally common non-associated chains. A later analysis found that TCR association rates varied across HLA loci, with DRB1 alleles showing the most associated TCRs and HLA-C alleles the fewest. Roughly uniform sequencing depth across donors was assumed in presence/absence analyses, although this assumption may not hold. The sequencing pipeline was judged likely to have produced a cluster of highly shared sequence variants as a technical artifact. Cytomegalovirus status was reported to be diagnosed by the classifier with high specificity and sensitivity in both the original and validation cohorts.

V loses 3 bases of germline sequence and J loses 4 bases, and the interval between the two ends is 13 bases. There are 14 amino acids in the CDR3, from cysteine to phenylalanine inclusive. Only the CDR3 region is kept as DNA, spanning 42 bases read in frame from base 1. CDR1 and CDR2, per the germline V gene (reference sequence), are SGHNT and YYREEE. Sequencing was done on a sample of PBMCs. The chain was built from TRBV5-4 and TRBJ1-2; a tentative D match to TRBD1 spans 6 bases. This sequence was found in a male donor in good health and CMV-seronegative. The DNA sequence is given as TGTGCCAGCAGCTCCGTCCAGGGGTCCTATGGCTACACCTTC. Translated, this gives CASSSVQGSYGYTF.